The 8 T cell receptor beta chains below all came from one sample that was sequenced in a study of human T cells and chemical hapten exposure listed by TCRdb under 2021. Library preparation employed RACE. Sequencing was carried out with a NextSeq 500. The public reads were reprocessed in TCRdb via fastp at Q25 and MiXCR, keeping in-frame beta chains. When rows share a CDR3 protein, they turn into one entry using the most common DNA and genes. Within this sample are 90,000 to 120,000 distinct CDR3 sequences, with roughly 11% of them counted one time only. The ten largest clones capture roughly 3.2% of the sample. The intended sense of this specimen's time point label: patch test 1, 2 weeks after DPC sensitization. This specimen's treatment or condition label, per the study, means: therapeutic diphenylcyclopropenone sensitization with weekly scalp DPC. The starting material was whole blood, obtained in connection with sensitization to the hapten diphenylcyclopropenone (DPC). The receptor set was obtained from a woman aged 40 to 50 with alopecia areata. Some clones in this sample may be carry-over from other donors' samples.

This clonotype was observed at least ten times. The chain links TRBV27 to TRBJ2-7; 10 bases align to TRBD1. J gave up 6 bases and V 4 bases, and 15 bases lay outside the gene matches. Looked up from germline, CDR1 is MNHEY and CDR2 is SMNVEV (reference sequence). The CDR3 is 17 amino acids. The CDR3 loop reads CASSSRLTGGAVIEQYF. In DNA, the CDR3 is TGTGCCAGCAGTTCCCGTTTGACAGGGGGCGCCGTCATCGAGCAGTACTTC.

This clonotype qualifies as medium-sized. The chain employs TRBV23-1 and TRBJ2-2, with TRBD1 as a possible D gene (5 bases). TRBV23-1 is classed as an ORF, of uncertain function. This CDR3 region has 16 residues. Between the trimmed V and J ends, which lost 0 bases and 0 bases, there was a span of 8 bases. The CDR3 coding sequence is TGCGCCAGCAGTCAATCGCGGACAACGAACACCGGGGAGCTGTTTTTT. Translated, it gives CASSQSRTTNTGELFF.

This clonotype has a count of ten or more. The rearrangement links TRBV19 to TRBJ2-3; TRBD1 matches 8 bases. Germline-derived CDR1 and CDR2 are LNHDA and SQIVND (reference sequence). CDR3 length: 16 residues. V lost 4 bases, J lost 2 bases, and 8 bases stayed unmatched. In DNA form, the CDR3 reads TGTGCCAGTAGTAACGGGCGGGGACAGGTCACAGATACGCAGTATTTT. It is translated as CASSNGRGQVTDTQYF.

This clonotype was found many times. The chain links TRBV28 to TRBJ1-6; D gene unclear. Germline V gene lookup returns CDR1 MDHEN and CDR2 SYDVKM. Trimming removed 6 bases from V and 5 bases from J, with 17 bases in between. CDR3 length equals 16 residues. CDR3 sequence reads: CASRPPNNRNNSPLHF. DNA for the CDR3: TGTGCCAGCAGACCCCCGAACAATCGGAATAATTCACCCCTCCACTTT.

There are a few counts of this clonotype. The chain couples TRBV9 to TRBJ2-5, with TRBD2 identical over 7 bases. J lost 7 bases, V lost 5 bases, and 17 bases had no gene match. This CDR3 is built from 16 residues. Germline lookup yields CDR1 SGDLS and CDR2 YYNGEE. The CDR3 DNA is TGTGCCAGCAGTCATGGGGGGGAGGCCGAATTTGGGACCCAGTACTTC. Amino acids: CASSHGGEAEFGTQYF.

Only one count was recorded for this clonotype. The rearrangement links TRBV20-1 to TRBJ1-4, with D possibly matching TRBD1 (6 bases). The germline V gene has CDR1 DFQATT and CDR2 SNEGSKA (reference sequence). The V end was cut by 6 bases, the J end by 3 bases, with 11 bases between. The length of the CDR3 is 13 residues. The CDR3 loop is CSAPQGANEKLFF. The CDR3 DNA reads as TGCAGTGCCCCACAGGGAGCTAATGAAAAACTGTTTTTT.

A few counts support this clonotype. The chain joins TRBV20-1 to TRBJ2-3, with D perhaps TRBD2 (5 bases). V gave up 0 bases and J gave up 8 bases, with 12 bases separating them. This CDR3 spans 13 amino acids. CDR1 DFQATT and CDR2 SNEGSKA come from the germline V gene (reference sequence). The CDR3 bases are TGCAGTGCTAGAGAGGGTAGGAGCGGTACGCAGTATTTT. This encodes CSAREGRSGTQYF.

The V and J genes are TRBV19 and TRBJ2-1; perhaps TRBD1 as D (6 bases). The CDR3 runs to 13 residues. The germline V and J ends were trimmed by 9 bases and 2 bases, with 11 bases remaining between them. Germline loops: CDR1 LNHDA, CDR2 SQIVND (reference sequence). The DNA for the CDR3 is TGTGCCAGCCGGGACAACCCCTACAATGAGCAGTTCTTC. It yields the protein CASRDNPYNEQFF.